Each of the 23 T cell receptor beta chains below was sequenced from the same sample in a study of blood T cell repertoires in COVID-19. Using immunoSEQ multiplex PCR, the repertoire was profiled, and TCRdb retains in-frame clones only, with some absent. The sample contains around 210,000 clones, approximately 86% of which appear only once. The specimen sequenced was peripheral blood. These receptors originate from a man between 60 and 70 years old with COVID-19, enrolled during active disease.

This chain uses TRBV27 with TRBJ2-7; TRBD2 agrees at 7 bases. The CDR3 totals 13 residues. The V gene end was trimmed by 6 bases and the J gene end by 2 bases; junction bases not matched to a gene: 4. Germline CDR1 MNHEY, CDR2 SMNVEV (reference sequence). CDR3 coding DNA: TGTGCCAGCAGCCCCAGCGGGGCCTACGAGCAGTACTTC. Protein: CASSPSGAYEQYF.

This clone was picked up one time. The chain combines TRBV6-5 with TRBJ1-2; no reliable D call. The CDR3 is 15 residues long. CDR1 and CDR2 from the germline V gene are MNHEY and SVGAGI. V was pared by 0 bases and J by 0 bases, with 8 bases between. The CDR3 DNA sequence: TGTGCCAGCAGTTACTCGTCGGAGCCTAACTATGGCTACACCTTC. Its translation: CASSYSSEPNYGYTF.

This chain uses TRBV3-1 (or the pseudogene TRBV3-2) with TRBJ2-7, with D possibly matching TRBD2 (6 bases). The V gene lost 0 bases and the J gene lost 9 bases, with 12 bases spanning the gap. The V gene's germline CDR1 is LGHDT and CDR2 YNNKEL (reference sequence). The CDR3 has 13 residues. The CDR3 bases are TGTGCCAGCAGCCAAGATTTGGAGGGTCCGCAGTACTTC. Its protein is CASSQDLEGPQYF.

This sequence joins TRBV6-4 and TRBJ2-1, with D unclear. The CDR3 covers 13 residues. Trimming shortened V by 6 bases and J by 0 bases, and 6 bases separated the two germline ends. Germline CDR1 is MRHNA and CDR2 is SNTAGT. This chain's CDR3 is CASSPGSYNEQFF. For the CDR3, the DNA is TGTGCCAGCAGCCCAGGCTCCTACAATGAGCAGTTCTTC.

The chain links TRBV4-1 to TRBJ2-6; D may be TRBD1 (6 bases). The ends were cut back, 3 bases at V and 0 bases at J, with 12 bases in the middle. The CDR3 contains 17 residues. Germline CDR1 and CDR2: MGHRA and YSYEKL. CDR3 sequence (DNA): TGCGCCAGCAGCCAGATGGGACATATCTCTGGGGCCAACGTCCTGACTTTC. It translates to CASSQMGHISGANVLTF.

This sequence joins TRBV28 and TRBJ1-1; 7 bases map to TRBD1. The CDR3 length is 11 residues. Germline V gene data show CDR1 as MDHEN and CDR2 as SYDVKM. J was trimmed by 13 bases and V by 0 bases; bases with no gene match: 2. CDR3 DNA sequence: TGTGCCAGCAGTTTATGGGGGGACAGTTTCTTT. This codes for CASSLWGDSFF.

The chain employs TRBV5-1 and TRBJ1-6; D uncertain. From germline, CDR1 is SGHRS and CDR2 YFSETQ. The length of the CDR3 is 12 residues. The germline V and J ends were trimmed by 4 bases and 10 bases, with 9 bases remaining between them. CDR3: CASSLDGSPLHF. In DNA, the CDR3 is TGCGCCAGCAGCCTAGACGGCTCACCCCTCCACTTT.

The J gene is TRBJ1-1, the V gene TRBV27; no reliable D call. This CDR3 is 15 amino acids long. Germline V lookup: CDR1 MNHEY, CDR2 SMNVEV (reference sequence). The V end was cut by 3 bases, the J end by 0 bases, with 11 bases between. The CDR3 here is CASSFGMSVNTEAFF. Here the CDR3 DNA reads TGTGCCAGCAGTTTTGGCATGTCCGTGAACACTGAAGCTTTCTTT.

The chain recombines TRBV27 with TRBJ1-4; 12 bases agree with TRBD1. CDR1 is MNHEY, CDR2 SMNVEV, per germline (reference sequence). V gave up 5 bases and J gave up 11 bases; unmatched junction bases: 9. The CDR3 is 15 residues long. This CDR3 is CASSAPGTGGWKLFF. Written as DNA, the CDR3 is TGTGCCAGCAGTGCCCCCGGGACAGGGGGCTGGAAACTGTTTTTT. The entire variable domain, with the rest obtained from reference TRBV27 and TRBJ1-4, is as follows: EAQVTQNPRYLITVTGKKLTVTCSQNMNHEYMSWYRQDPGLGLRQIYYSMNVEVTDKGDVPEGYKVSRKEKRNFPLILESPSPNQTSLYFCASSAPGTGGWKLFFGSGTQLSVL.

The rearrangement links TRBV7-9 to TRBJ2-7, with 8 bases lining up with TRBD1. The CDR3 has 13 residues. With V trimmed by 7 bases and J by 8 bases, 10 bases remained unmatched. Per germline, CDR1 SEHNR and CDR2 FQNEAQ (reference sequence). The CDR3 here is CASNNSRDRKQYF. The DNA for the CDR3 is TGTGCCAGCAACAACTCCCGGGACAGGAAGCAGTACTTC.

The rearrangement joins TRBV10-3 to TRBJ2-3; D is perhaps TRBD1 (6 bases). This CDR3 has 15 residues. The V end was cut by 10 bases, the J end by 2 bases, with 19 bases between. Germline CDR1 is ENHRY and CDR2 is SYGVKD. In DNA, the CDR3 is TGTGCCACTAGGGGCGGGTCGGGACACACAGATACGCAGTATTTT. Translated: CATRGGSGHTDTQYF.

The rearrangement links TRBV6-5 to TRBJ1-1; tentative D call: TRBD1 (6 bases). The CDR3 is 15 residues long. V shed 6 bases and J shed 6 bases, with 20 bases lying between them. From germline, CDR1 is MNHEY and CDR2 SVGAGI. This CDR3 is CASRNAAQGRAEAFF. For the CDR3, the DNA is TGTGCCAGCAGAAACGCTGCGCAGGGGAGGGCTGAAGCTTTCTTT.

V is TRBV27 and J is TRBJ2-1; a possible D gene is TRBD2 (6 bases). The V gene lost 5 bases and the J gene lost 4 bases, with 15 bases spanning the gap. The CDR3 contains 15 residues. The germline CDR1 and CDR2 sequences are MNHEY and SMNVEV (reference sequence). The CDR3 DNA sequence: TGTGCCAGCAGTCCTACCTGGCGGGAATACAATGAGCAGTTCTTC. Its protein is CASSPTWREYNEQFF.

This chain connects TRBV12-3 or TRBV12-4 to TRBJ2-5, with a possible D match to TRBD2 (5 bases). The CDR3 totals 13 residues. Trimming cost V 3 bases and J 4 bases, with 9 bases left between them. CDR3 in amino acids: CASSFRGLETQYF. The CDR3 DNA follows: TGTGCCAGCAGTTTCCGAGGGCTAGAGACCCAGTACTTC.

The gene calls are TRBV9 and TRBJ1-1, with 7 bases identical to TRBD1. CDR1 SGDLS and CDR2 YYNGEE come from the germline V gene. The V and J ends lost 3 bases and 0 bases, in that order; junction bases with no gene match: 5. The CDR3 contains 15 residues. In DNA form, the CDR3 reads TGTGCCAGCAGCGAGGCAGGGGGTCTGAACACTGAAGCTTTCTTT. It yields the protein CASSEAGGLNTEAFF.

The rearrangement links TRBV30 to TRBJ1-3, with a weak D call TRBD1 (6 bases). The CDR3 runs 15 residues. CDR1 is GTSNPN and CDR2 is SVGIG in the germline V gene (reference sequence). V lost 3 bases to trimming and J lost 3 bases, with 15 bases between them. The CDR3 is CAWRARTGNGNTIYF. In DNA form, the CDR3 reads TGTGCCTGGAGAGCCCGAACAGGGAATGGAAACACCATATATTTT. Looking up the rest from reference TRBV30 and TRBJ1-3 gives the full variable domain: SQTIHQWPATLVQPVGSPLSLECTVEGTSNPNLYWYRQAAGRGLQLLFYSVGIGQISSEVPQNLSASRPQDRQFILSSKKLLLSDSGFYLCAWRARTGNGNTIYFGEGSWLTVV.

For the CDR3, the DNA is TGTGCCAGCAGCTTAGGGTCTCGGGGGAGGGGCAATGAGCAGTTCTTC. Translating gives CASSLGSRGRGNEQFF. The chain has TRBV7-7 and TRBJ2-1; 7 positions match TRBD2. Trimming took 1 base from V and 6 from J; bases not matched to a gene: 9. The CDR3 covers 16 residues. The germline V gene encodes CDR1 SSHAT and CDR2 FNYEAQ (reference sequence).

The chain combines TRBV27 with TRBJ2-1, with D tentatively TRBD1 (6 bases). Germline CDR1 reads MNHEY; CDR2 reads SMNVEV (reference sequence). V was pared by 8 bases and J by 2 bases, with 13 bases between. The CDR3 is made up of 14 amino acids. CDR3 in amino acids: CASQPSGAYNEQFF. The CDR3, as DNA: TGTGCCAGCCAGCCATCAGGGGCCTACAATGAGCAGTTCTTC.

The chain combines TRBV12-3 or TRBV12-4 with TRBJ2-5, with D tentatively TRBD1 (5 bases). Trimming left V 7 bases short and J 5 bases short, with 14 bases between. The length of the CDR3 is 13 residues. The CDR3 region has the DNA TGTGCCAGCACCCGTGACAGAATGGAGACCCAGTACTTC. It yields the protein CASTRDRMETQYF.

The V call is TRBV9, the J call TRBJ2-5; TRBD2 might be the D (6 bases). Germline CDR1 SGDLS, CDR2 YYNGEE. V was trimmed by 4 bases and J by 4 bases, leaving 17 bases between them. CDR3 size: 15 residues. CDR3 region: CASSPPGGMLETQYF. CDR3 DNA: TGTGCCAGCAGCCCTCCAGGCGGGATGTTAGAGACCCAGTACTTC. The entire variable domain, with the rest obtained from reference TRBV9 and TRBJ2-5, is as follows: DSGVTQTPKHLITATGQRVTLRCSPRSGDLSVYWYQQSLDQGLQFLIQYYNGEERAKGNILERFSAQQFPDLHSELNLSSLELGDSALYFCASSPPGGMLETQYFGPGTRLLVL.

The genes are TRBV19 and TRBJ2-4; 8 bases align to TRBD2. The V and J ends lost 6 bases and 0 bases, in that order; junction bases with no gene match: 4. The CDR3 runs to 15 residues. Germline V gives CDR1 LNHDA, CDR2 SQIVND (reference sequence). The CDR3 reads CASRELAGAKNIQYF. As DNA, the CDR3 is TGTGCCAGTAGGGAGCTAGCGGGAGCCAAAAACATTCAGTACTTC.

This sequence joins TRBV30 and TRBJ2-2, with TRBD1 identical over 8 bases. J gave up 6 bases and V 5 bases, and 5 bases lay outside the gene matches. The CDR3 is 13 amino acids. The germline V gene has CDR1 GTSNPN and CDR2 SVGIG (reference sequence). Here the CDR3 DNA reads TGTGCCTGGGACAGGGGTTTGTCCGGGGAGCTGTTTTTT. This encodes CAWDRGLSGELFF.

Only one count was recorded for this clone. The DNA for the CDR3 is TGTGCCTGGATCCGTTTTATCGGCGGGGAGCTGTTTTTT. This codes for CAWIRFIGGELFF. The chain is built from TRBV30 and TRBJ2-2, with D unclear. V was pared by 4 bases and J by 7 bases, with 13 bases between. Per germline, CDR1 GTSNPN and CDR2 SVGIG (reference sequence). The CDR3 sequence is 13 residues long.